The source of this T cell receptor (beta chain) is a study of Ad26.COV2.S vaccination and SARS-CoV-2 variants (dated by TCRdb to about 2021). As for the study more broadly: Vaccine-arm donors came from COV1001, a multicentre, randomized, double-blind, placebo-controlled phase I-IIa trial of Ad26.COV2.S in healthy adults. Ad26.COV2.S was administered intramuscularly at 5 x 10^10 or 1 x 10^11 viral particles, either as a single shot or as two shots given 56 days apart. Trial participants were randomized into five groups of five, in which low-dose or high-dose Ad26.COV2.S was given once or twice, or placebo was given on both occasions. Investigators remained blinded to trial group allocation during experiments and outcome assessment. A total of some 30 samples were included in the TCR-sequenced set, comprising around 19 Ad26.COV2.S vaccine recipients, 5 placebo recipients and 8 SARS-CoV-2 convalescent individuals. TCRbeta repertoire sequencing was used to assess the specificity and breadth of SARS-CoV-2-reactive T cell receptors after Ad26.COV2.S vaccination. Broad study findings and their caveats: According to the authors, total T cell responses may have been underestimated by the TCR breadth and depth analyses. Compared with placebo recipients, Ad26.COV2.S recipients showed higher spike-specific TCR breadth (P = 0.0014). Non-spike TCR breadth was comparable between vaccine and placebo recipients, consistent with the vaccine containing only spike. After vaccination, substantial breadth of spike-specific CD8+ and CD4+ T cell responses was reported. The study was not powered for comparison of responses between vaccine doses or regimens.

The CDR3, cysteine through phenylalanine, is 14 amino acids long. The entry retains the CDR3 DNA only, 42 bases that are in frame from base 1. Trimming at the junction amounts to 4 bases on V and 0 bases on J, and the germline ends lie 9 bases apart. As encoded in the germline V gene, CDR1 is SQVTM while CDR2 is ANQGSEA. As concerns this clone: Its antigen remains unidentified. No base-level quality is on record; no much larger clone is a single base apart.

The treatment or condition label on this specimen signifies: approximately 18 received Ad26.COV2.S at low or high dose, single or two shots; 5 received placebo; per-sample allocation not given. Repertoires of vaccine and placebo recipients were sequenced from samples collected on day 63 after the first injection. Between 29 July and 7 August 2020, Cohort 1b enrolled about two dozen adults aged 18-55 years at one site in Boston, USA. As a vaccine, Ad26.COV2.S was a replication-incompetent adenovirus type 26 vector that expressed a prefusion-stabilized SARS-CoV-2 spike protein derived from the original Wuhan strain. The immunoSEQ Assay was the method used to sequence TCRbeta CDR3 regions. After extraction, genomic DNA underwent amplification by bias-controlled multiplex PCR, followed by high-throughput sequencing. Regarding the original processing steps: To quantify the absolute abundance of every unique TCRbeta CDR3 region, sequences were collapsed and filtered. T cell fraction was estimated by normalizing TCRbeta template counts to usable DNA, with usable DNA measured through amplification of reference genes found in all nucleated cells. Repertoire TCRs were annotated as SARS-CoV-2-specific by exact matching of V gene, CDR3 amino acid sequence and J gene to a known reactive TCR set. The reference SARS-CoV-2 TCR set was obtained from MIRA and was filtered for enrichment in COVID-19-positive ImmuneCODE repertoires, whereby public or cross-reactive TCRs were removed. Based on the MIRA antigens, annotated TCRs were further analysed at the level of specific ORF or position within ORF. Breadth was defined as annotated unique rearrangements over total unique productive rearrangements; depth was the summed frequency of those rearrangements. Two-sided Wilcoxon rank-sum tests were used to compare TCR breadth between groups. The clones in this table, taken by TCRdb from immuneACCESS, are in-frame only. Not every clone is retained; where verified, under half of the shortfall comes from an unresolved V gene, and the cause of the rest is unknown. The V and J calls and clone size come from that table; D and trimming were worked out from the DNA. The sample table shows about 350,000 clones, and approximately 90% are seen once. Together, the top ten hold roughly 5% of the sample.

The sequence derives from a person aged 18-65 years who received the Ad26.COV2.S COVID-19 vaccine or a placebo. The chain employs TRBV29-1 and TRBJ2-2; the D gene lacks a confident call. The sample in question was peripheral blood, obtained in a trial of Ad26.COV2.S vaccine versus placebo. The DNA sequence follows: TGCAGCGTTGTCCCGACTTCGAACACCGGGGAGCTGTTTTTT. It specifies CSVVPTSNTGELFF.